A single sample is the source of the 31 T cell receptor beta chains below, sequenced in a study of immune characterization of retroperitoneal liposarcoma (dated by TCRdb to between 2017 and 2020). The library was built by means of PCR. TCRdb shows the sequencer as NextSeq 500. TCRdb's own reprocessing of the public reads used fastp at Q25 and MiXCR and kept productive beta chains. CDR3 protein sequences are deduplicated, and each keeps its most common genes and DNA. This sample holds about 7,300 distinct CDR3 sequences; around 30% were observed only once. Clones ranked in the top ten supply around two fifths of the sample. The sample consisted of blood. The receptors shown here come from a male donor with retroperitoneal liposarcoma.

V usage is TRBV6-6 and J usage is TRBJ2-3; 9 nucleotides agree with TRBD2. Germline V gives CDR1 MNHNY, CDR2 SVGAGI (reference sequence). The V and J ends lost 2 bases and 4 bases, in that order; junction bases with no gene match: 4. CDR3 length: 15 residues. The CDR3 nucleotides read TGTGCCAGCAGTTACGCGGGAGGGCCAGCAGATACGCAGTATTTT. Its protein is CASSYAGGPADTQYF.

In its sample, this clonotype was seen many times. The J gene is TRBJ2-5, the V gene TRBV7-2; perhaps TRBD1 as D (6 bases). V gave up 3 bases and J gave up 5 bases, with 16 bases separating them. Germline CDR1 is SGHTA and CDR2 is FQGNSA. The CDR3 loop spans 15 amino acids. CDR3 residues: CASSFIWGRGETQYF. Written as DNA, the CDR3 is TGTGCCAGCAGCTTTATCTGGGGGCGCGGGGAGACCCAGTACTTC.

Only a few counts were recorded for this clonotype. In nucleotides, the CDR3 is TGTGCCATCAGTGAAGGGGGGCCATCGGATACGCAGTATTTT. This translates into CAISEGGPSDTQYF. V is TRBV10-3 and J is TRBJ2-3; D might be TRBD1 or TRBD2, each matching 6 bases. Germline CDR1 reads ENHRY; CDR2 reads SYGVKD. V dropped 3 bases and J dropped 6 bases, with 13 bases sitting between them. This CDR3 is 14 amino acids long.

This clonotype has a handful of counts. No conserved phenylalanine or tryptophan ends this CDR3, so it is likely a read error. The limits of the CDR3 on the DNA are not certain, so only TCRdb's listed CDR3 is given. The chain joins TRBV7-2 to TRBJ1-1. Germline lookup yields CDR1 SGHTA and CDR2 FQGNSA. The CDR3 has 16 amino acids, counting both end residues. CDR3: CASSLAGGSYEQYFGP.

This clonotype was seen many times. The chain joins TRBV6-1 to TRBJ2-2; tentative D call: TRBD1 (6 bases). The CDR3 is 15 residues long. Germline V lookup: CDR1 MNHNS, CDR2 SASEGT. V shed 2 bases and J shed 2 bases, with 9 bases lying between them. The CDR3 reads CASSEQGLNTGELFF. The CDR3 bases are TGTGCCAGCAGTGAACAGGGGCTAAACACCGGGGAGCTGTTTTTT.

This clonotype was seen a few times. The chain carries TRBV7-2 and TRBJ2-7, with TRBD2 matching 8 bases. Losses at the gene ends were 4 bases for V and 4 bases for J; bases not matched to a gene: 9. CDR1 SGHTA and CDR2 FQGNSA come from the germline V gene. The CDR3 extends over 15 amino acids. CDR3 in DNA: TGTGCCAGCAGCTCCCCCGGGGAGCGGGGGTACGAGCAGTACTTC. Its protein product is CASSSPGERGYEQYF.

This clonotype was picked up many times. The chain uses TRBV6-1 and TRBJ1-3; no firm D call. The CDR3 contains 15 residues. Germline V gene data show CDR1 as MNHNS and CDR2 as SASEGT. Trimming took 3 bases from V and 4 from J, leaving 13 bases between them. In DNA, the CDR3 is TGTGCCAGCAGTGACTTATCGGGGTCCGGAAACACCATATATTTT. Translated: CASSDLSGSGNTIYF.

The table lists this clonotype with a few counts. CDR3 nucleotide sequence: TGTGCCAGCAGTATGGGACAGAACACTGAAGCTTTCTTT. Amino acids: CASSMGQNTEAFF. This chain connects TRBV6-1 to TRBJ1-1, with D perhaps TRBD1 (6 bases). Trimming took 5 bases from V and 1 from J, leaving 8 bases between them. CDR3 size: 13 residues. Germline CDR1 MNHNS, CDR2 SASEGT.

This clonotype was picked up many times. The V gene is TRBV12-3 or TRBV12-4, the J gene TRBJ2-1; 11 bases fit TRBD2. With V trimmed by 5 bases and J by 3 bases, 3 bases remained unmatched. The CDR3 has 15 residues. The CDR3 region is CASSGGTSGYNEQFF. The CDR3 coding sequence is TGTGCCAGCAGTGGCGGGACTAGCGGCTACAATGAGCAGTTCTTC.

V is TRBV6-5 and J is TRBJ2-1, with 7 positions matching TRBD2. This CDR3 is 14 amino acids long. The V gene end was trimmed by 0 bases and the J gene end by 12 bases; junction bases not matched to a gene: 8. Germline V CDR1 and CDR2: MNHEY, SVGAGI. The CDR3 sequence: CASSYSSAGEVQFF. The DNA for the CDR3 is TGTGCCAGCAGTTACTCCTCGGCGGGAGAGGTGCAGTTCTTC.

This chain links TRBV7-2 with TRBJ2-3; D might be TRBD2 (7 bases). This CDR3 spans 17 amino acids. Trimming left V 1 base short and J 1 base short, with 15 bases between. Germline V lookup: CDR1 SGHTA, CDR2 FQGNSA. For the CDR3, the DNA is TGTGCCAGCAGCTTAGTCCCGGGGGGCGGAGGCACAGATACGCAGTATTTT. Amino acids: CASSLVPGGGGTDTQYF.

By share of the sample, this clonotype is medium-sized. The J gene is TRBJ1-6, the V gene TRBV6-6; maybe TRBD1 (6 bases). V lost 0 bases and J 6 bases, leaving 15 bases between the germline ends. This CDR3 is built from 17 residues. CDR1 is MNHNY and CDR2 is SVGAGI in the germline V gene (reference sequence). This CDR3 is CASSYSSTGQINSPLHF. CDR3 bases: TGTGCCAGCAGTTACTCTTCGACCGGACAGATTAATTCACCCCTCCACTTT.

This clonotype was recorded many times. CDR3 sequence (DNA): TGTGCCAGCAGCTCCTCGTCCGGGAATCAGCCCCAGCATTTT. Its protein product is CASSSSSGNQPQHF. The chain employs TRBV7-8 and TRBJ1-5, with unresolved D. The CDR3 totals 14 residues. Germline loops: CDR1 SGHVS, CDR2 FQNEAQ. The ends were cut back, 4 bases at V and 4 bases at J, with 11 bases in the middle.

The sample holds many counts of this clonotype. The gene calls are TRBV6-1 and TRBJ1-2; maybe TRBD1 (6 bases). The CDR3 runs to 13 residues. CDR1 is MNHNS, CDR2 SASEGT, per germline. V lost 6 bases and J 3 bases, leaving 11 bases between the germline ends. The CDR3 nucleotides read TGTGCCAGCAGGCAACAGGGACACTATGGCTACACCTTC. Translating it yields CASRQQGHYGYTF.

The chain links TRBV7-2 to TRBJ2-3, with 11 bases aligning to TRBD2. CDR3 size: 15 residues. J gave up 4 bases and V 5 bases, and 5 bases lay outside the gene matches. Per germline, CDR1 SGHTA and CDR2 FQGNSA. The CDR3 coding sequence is TGTGCCAGCAGCCCATTAGCGGGAGGGCCAGATACGCAGTATTTT. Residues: CASSPLAGGPDTQYF.

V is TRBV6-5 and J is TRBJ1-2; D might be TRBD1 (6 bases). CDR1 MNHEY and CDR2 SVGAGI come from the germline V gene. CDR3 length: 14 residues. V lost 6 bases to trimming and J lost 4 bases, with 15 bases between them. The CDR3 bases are TGTGCCAGCAGCCGCTGGACAGCCAGCTATGGCTACACCTTC. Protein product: CASSRWTASYGYTF.

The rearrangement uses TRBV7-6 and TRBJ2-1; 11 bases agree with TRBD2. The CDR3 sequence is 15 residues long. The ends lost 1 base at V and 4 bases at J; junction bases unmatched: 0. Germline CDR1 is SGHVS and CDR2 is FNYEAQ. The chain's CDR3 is CASSLGTSGYNEQFF. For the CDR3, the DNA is TGTGCCAGCAGCTTAGGGACTAGCGGGTACAATGAGCAGTTCTTC.

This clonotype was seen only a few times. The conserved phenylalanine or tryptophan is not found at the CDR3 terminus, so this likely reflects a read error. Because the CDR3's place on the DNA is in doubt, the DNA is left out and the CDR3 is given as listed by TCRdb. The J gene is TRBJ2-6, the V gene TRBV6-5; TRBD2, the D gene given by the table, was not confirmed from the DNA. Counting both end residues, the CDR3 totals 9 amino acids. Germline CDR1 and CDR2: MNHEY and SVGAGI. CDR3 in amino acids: CASSYSVWT.

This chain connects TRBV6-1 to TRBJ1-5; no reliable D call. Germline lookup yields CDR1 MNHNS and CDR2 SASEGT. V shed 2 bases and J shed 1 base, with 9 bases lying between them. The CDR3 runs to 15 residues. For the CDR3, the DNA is TGTGCCAGCAGTGAATGGTACAGAAGCAATCAGCCCCAGCATTTT. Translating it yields CASSEWYRSNQPQHF.

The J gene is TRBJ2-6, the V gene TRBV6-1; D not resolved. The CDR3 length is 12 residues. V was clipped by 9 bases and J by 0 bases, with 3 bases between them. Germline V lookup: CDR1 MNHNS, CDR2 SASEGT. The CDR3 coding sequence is TGTGCCAGGGACTCTGGGGCCAACGTCCTGACTTTC. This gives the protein CARDSGANVLTF.

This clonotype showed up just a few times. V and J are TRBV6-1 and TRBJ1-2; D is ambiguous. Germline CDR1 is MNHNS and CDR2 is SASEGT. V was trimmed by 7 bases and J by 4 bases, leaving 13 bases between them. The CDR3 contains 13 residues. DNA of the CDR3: TGTGCCAGCATCGAGGGTGGCCCCTATGGCTACACCTTC. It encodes CASIEGGPYGYTF.

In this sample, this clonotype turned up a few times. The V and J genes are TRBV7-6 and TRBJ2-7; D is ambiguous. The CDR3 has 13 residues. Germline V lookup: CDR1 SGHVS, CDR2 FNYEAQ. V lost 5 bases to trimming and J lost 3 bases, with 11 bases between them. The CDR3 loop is CASSRSQHYEQYF. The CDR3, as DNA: TGTGCCAGCAGCCGTAGCCAACACTACGAGCAGTACTTC.

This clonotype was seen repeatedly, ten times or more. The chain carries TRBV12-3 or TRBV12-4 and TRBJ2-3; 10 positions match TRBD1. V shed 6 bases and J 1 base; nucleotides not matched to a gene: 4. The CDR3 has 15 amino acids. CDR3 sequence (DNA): TGTGCCAGCAGATATGGGACAGGGGGCACAGATACGCAGTATTTT. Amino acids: CASRYGTGGTDTQYF.

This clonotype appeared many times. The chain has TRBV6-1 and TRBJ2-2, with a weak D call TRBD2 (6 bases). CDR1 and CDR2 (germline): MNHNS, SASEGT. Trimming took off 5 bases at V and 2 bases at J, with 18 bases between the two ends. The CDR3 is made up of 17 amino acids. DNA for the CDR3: TGTGCCAGCAGTCCATCCGGGACTGACTTAAACACCGGGGAGCTGTTTTTT. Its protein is CASSPSGTDLNTGELFF.

The CDR3 region is CASSRQEEETQYF. The CDR3, as DNA: TGTGCCAGCAGCAGACAGGAGGAGGAGACCCAGTACTTC. J is TRBJ2-1 and V is TRBV6-1; D is possibly TRBD1 (6 bases). The J call may be in error: the DNA end matches TRBJ2-5 better. This CDR3 has 13 residues. CDR1 is MNHNS and CDR2 is SASEGT in the germline V gene.

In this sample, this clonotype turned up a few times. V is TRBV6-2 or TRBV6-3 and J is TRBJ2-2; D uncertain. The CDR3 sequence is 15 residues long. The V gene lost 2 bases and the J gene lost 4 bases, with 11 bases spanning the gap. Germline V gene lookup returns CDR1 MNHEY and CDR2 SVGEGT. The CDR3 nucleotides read TGTGCCAGCAGTTACCTCTCTACCATCACCGGGGAGCTGTTTTTT. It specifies CASSYLSTITGELFF.

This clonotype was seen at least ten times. CDR3: CASSTTRDRGYNEQFF. Here the CDR3 DNA reads TGTGCCAGCAGCACTACCCGGGACAGGGGATACAATGAGCAGTTCTTC. V is TRBV6-6 and J is TRBJ2-1, with 10 bases lining up with TRBD1. The CDR3 consists of 16 residues. Germline loops: CDR1 MNHNY, CDR2 SVGAGI (reference sequence). With 6 bases clipped from V and 4 bases from J, the junction kept 9 bases outside the gene matches.

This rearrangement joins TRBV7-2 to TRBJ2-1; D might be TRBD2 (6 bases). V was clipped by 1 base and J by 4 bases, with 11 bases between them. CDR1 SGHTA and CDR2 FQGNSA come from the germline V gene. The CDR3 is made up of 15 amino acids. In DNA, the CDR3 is TGTGCCAGCAGCTTAGATCGCGGGGCTTACAATGAGCAGTTCTTC. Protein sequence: CASSLDRGAYNEQFF.

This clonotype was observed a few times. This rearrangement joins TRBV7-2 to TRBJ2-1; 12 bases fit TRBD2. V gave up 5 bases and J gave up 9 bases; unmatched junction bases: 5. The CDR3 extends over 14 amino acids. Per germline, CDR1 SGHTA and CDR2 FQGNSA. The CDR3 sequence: CASSPWTSGTEQFF. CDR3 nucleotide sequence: TGTGCCAGCAGCCCCTGGACTAGCGGGACTGAGCAGTTCTTC.

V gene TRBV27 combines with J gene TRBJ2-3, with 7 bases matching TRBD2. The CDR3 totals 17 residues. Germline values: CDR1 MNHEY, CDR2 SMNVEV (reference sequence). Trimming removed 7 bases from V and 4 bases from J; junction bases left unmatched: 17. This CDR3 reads CASMSGTGGRDADTQYF. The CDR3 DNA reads TGTGCCAGCATGTCGGGTACGGGAGGCAGGGACGCAGATACGCAGTATTTT.

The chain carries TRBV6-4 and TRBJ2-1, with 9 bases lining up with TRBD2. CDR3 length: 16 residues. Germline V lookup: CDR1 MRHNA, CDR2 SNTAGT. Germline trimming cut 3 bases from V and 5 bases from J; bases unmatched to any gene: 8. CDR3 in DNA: TGTGCCAGCAGTGAGACAGCGGGAGGCGGTAACAATGAGCAGTTCTTC. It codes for CASSETAGGGNNEQFF.